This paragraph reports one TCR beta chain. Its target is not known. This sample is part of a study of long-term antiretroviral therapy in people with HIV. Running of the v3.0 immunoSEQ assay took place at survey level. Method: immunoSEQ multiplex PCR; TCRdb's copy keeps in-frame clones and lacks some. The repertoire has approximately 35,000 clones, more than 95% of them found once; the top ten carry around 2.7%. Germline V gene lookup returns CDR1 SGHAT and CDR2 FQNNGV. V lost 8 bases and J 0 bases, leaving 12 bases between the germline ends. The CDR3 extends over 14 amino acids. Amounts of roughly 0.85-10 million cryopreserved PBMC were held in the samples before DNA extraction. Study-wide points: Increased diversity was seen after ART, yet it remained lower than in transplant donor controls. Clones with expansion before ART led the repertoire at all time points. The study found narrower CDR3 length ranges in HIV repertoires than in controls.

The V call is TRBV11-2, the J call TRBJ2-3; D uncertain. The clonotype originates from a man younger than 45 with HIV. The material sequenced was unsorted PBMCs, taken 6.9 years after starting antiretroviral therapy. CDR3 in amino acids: CASSPSTSTDTQYF. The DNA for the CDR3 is TGTGCCAGCTCCCCAAGCACTAGCACAGATACGCAGTATTTT.